The subject of this entry is one TCR beta chain. Its antigen is unknown. This entry belongs to a study of PD-1 blockade in classical Hodgkin lymphoma. General study results and limits: Baseline TCR diversity was reportedly lower in newly diagnosed patients than healthy donors. Causes of the repertoire differences remain undefined, possibly disease activity or prior therapy.

Germline V gene lookup returns CDR1 SGHDN and CDR2 FVKESK. V lost 1 base, J lost 2 bases, and 9 bases lay in between. CDR3 length equals 15 residues. Libraries were prepared by immunoSEQ multiplex PCR; TCRdb keeps only in-frame clonotypes and omits some of them. Here the sample spans some 28,000 clones, 89% being singletons. Documented time point: newly diagnosed, previously untreated cHL patient sample. Investigators isolated CD4+ T cells from thawed PBMCs through magnetic negative selection. Newly diagnosed classical Hodgkin lymphoma PBMCs, still untreated, provided the comparison samples. This rearrangement joins TRBV14 to TRBJ2-1; D is unclear. The source is a human donor with classical Hodgkin lymphoma. Material: CD4+ T cells from blood. CDR3 sequence reads: CASSQGPQAYNEQFF. The DNA for the CDR3 is TGTGCCAGCAGCCAAGGCCCCCAGGCCTACAATGAGCAGTTCTTC.